One and the same sample provided the 21 T cell receptor beta chains below, sequenced in a study of neurological immune-mediated disorders. Time point reported: longitudinal time-point 3. TCRdb processed the 5' RACE reads anew with MiXCR; each CDR3 protein has one entry. The table includes tens of thousands of distinct CDR3 sequences, roughly 4.5% detected once. Sequencing input: PBMCs. The receptors were sampled from a woman in her fifties or sixties with multiple sclerosis.

The DNA of the CDR3 is TGCAGTGCTAGAGATCCGGTCGGTTCACCCCTCCACTTT. It translates to CSARDPVGSPLHF. The rearrangement uses TRBV20-1 and TRBJ1-6; D ambiguous. Germline lookup yields CDR1 DFQATT and CDR2 SNEGSKA (reference sequence). There are 13 residues in the CDR3. Trimming stripped 0 bases from V and 9 bases from J, with 9 bases between.

This clonotype was seen repeatedly, ten times or more. This rearrangement joins TRBV7-8 to TRBJ1-1; 7 bases line up with TRBD1. CDR1 and CDR2 from the germline V gene are SGHVS and FQNEAQ. This CDR3 region has 14 residues. V lost 1 base to trimming and J lost 6 bases; unmatched junction nucleotides: 5. The CDR3: CASSLENRGAEAFF. The CDR3 DNA sequence: TGTGCCAGCAGCTTAGAGAACAGGGGCGCTGAAGCTTTCTTT. Full variable domain (remainder filled in from reference TRBV7-8 and TRBJ1-1): GAGVSQSPRYKVAKRGQDVALRCDPISGHVSLFWYQQALGQGPEFLTYFQNEAQLDKSGLPSDRFFAERPEGSVSTLKIQRTQQEDSAVYLCASSLENRGAEAFFGQGTRLTVV.

The CDR3: CASRGLARRNEQFF. For the CDR3, the DNA is TGTGCCAGCAGAGGACTAGCTCGCCGCAATGAGCAGTTCTTC. V gene TRBV12-3 or TRBV12-4 combines with J gene TRBJ2-1; 8 bases fit TRBD2. CDR3 length: 14 residues. The J segment lost 6 bases and the V segment lost 6 bases, leaving 7 bases of the junction unmatched.

This clonotype has just a few counts. This chain links TRBV3-1 with TRBJ2-7, with 7 nucleotides matching TRBD1. There are 13 residues in the CDR3. With 3 bases clipped from V and 9 bases from J, the junction kept 8 bases outside the gene matches. Germline lookup yields CDR1 LGHDT and CDR2 YNNKEL (reference sequence). The CDR3 nucleotides read TGTGCCAGCAGCCACGGGACAGACCAGAGGCAGTACTTC. Protein: CASSHGTDQRQYF.

This clonotype was seen ten or more times. The V call is TRBV3-1, the J call TRBJ1-2; D remains unclear. The V gene's germline CDR1 is LGHDT and CDR2 YNNKEL (reference sequence). CDR3 length: 14 residues. Trimming stripped 6 bases from V and 0 bases from J, with 11 bases between. For the CDR3, the DNA is TGTGCCAGCAGTCCTCGGACGGCTAACTATGGCTACACCTTC. It translates to CASSPRTANYGYTF. Together with reference TRBV3-1 and TRBJ1-2, the CDR3 gives the full variable domain: DTAVSQTPKYLVTQMGNDKSIKCEQNLGHDTMYWYKQDSKKFLKIMFSYNNKELIINETVPNRFSPKSPDKAHLNLHINSLELGDSAVYFCASSPRTANYGYTFGSGTRLTVV.

This clonotype was counted many times. J is TRBJ1-2 and V is TRBV6-6; possibly TRBD1 for D (6 bases). Trimming left V 10 bases short and J 8 bases short, with 26 bases between. CDR1 is MNHNY, CDR2 SVGAGI, per germline (reference sequence). The CDR3 has 15 residues. The CDR3 sequence: CATNPRGGGASGYTF. The CDR3 DNA reads as TGTGCCACCAACCCTCGAGGAGGGGGTGCGTCCGGCTACACCTTC.

This clonotype has ten or more counts. The chain employs TRBV5-1 and TRBJ2-3; D gene unclear. The CDR3 has 14 amino acids. Trimming cost V 3 bases and J 4 bases, with 12 bases left between them. CDR1 is SGHRS and CDR2 is YFSETQ in the germline V gene. The CDR3 region has the DNA TGCGCCAGCAGCTCCGGTTATGCTGCAGATACGCAGTATTTT. Amino acid sequence: CASSSGYAADTQYF.

The table lists this clonotype with many counts. The rearrangement uses TRBV2 and TRBJ2-5; the D gene is possibly TRBD2 (5 bases). V shed 5 bases and J shed 5 bases, with 15 bases lying between them. The CDR3 is 14 amino acids. CDR1 SNHLY and CDR2 FYNNEI come from the germline V gene. CDR3 region: CASSYGDAGETQYF. CDR3 nucleotides: TGTGCCAGCAGTTACGGGGATGCCGGGGAGACCCAGTACTTC.

This clonotype was seen repeatedly, ten times or more. The DNA for the CDR3 is TGCGCCAGCAGCTTATCACAGGGGAGTAATGAAAAACTGTTTTTT. Amino acid sequence: CASSLSQGSNEKLFF. The V and J genes are TRBV5-1 and TRBJ1-4, with TRBD1 matching 7 bases. V lost 2 bases to trimming and J lost 4 bases; unmatched junction nucleotides: 5. The CDR3 covers 15 residues. Germline V CDR1 and CDR2: SGHRS, YFSETQ.

This clonotype was counted ten times or more. The J gene is TRBJ2-1, the V gene TRBV15; no firm D call. The ends were cut back, 0 bases at V and 6 bases at J, with 12 bases in the middle. The CDR3 spans 15 residues. The germline CDR1 and CDR2 sequences are LNHNV and YYDKDF (reference sequence). CDR3: CATSRDLPKGNEQFF. The DNA of the CDR3 is TGTGCCACCAGCAGAGATCTGCCGAAAGGCAATGAGCAGTTCTTC. The whole variable domain, remainder taken from reference TRBV15 and TRBJ2-1, is DAMVIQNPRYQVTQFGKPVTLSCSQTLNHNVMYWYQQKSSQAPKLLFHYYDKDFNNEADTPDNFQSRRPNTSFCFLDIRSPGLGDTAMYLCATSRDLPKGNEQFFGPGTRLTVL.

This clonotype was observed at least ten times. The chain links TRBV20-1 to TRBJ2-7; 7 nucleotides line up with TRBD1. This CDR3 is 16 amino acids long. V was pared by 5 bases and J by 0 bases, with 13 bases of the junction left unmatched. Germline values: CDR1 DFQATT, CDR2 SNEGSKA (reference sequence). CDR3 loop: CSAGAETGIFSYEQYF. The CDR3 DNA reads as TGCAGTGCTGGAGCGGAGACAGGGATATTCTCCTACGAGCAGTACTTC.

There are many counts of this clonotype. V usage is TRBV20-1 and J usage is TRBJ2-3, with D perhaps given as TRBD1 or TRBD2 (5 bases each). Germline V gene data show CDR1 as DFQATT and CDR2 as SNEGSKA (reference sequence). The length of the CDR3 is 14 residues. Trimming pared 3 bases from V and 2 bases from J, leaving 12 bases between. The CDR3 DNA is TGCAGTGCTAGCCGGGACGGAATCACAGATACGCAGTATTTT. Its translation: CSASRDGITDTQYF.

In its sample, this clonotype was seen many times. The V and J genes are TRBV5-8 and TRBJ1-1, with TRBD1 identical over 9 bases. Germline V gene lookup returns CDR1 SGHTS and CDR2 YDEGEE. This CDR3 has 14 amino acids. V lost 2 bases to trimming and J lost 3 bases; unmatched junction nucleotides: 2. The DNA of the CDR3 is TGTGCCAGCAGCTTAGACAGGGGGGACACTGAAGCTTTCTTT. Encoded protein: CASSLDRGDTEAFF.

The chain couples TRBV5-6 to TRBJ2-7, with D maybe TRBD2 (6 bases). This CDR3 is 15 amino acids long. The V gene lost 0 bases and the J gene lost 0 bases, with 10 bases spanning the gap. CDR1 and CDR2 (germline): SGHDT, YYEEEE. The CDR3 protein is CASSLAGGTSYEQYF. The DNA of the CDR3 is TGTGCCAGCAGCTTGGCCGGAGGGACCTCCTACGAGCAGTACTTC.

This clonotype was recorded a few times. The chain recombines TRBV6-6 with TRBJ2-1, with 9 nucleotides matching TRBD1. V lost 5 bases, J lost 5 bases, and 7 bases stayed unmatched. The CDR3 sequence is 15 residues long. Germline-derived CDR1 and CDR2 are MNHNY and SVGAGI (reference sequence). The CDR3 region has the DNA TGTGCCAGCAGTCCCCCGGGACAGGGTGACAATGAGCAGTTCTTC. It specifies CASSPPGQGDNEQFF.

This clonotype was picked up many times. This chain connects TRBV20-1 to TRBJ2-3, with D possibly matching TRBD2 (5 bases). V was clipped by 1 base and J by 3 bases, with 14 bases between them. The CDR3 is 15 residues long. Germline CDR1 DFQATT, CDR2 SNEGSKA (reference sequence). The CDR3 protein is CSARGSTGKTDTQYF. Written as DNA, the CDR3 is TGCAGTGCTAGAGGGAGTACCGGGAAGACAGATACGCAGTATTTT.

This clonotype was seen ten or more times. V is TRBV20-1 and J is TRBJ2-5; 9 bases align to TRBD2. Germline V gives CDR1 DFQATT, CDR2 SNEGSKA (reference sequence). The V segment lost 5 bases and the J segment 0 bases; nucleotides outside the gene matches: 13. CDR3 length: 17 amino acids. CDR3 in DNA: TGCAGTGCTCCTCGGGGGACTAGCAGGGAGTACCAAGAGACCCAGTACTTC. This gives the protein CSAPRGTSREYQETQYF.

This clonotype has ten or more counts. The V and J genes are TRBV7-9 and TRBJ2-3; the match to TRBD1 covers 10 bases. Germline-derived CDR1 and CDR2 are SEHNR and FQNEAQ (reference sequence). This CDR3 is built from 15 residues. The V segment lost 5 bases and the J segment 5 bases; nucleotides outside the gene matches: 7. The CDR3 spells CASSDDRGREDTQYF. The CDR3 bases are TGTGCCAGCAGCGATGACAGGGGGCGAGAAGATACGCAGTATTTT.

The sample holds many counts of this clonotype. V usage is TRBV5-1 and J usage is TRBJ2-3; 7 nucleotides match TRBD2. Germline trimming cut 4 bases from V and 1 base from J; bases unmatched to any gene: 9. Per germline, CDR1 SGHRS and CDR2 YFSETQ. The CDR3 totals 16 residues. This CDR3 reads CASSPLVGGGTDTQYF. For the CDR3, the DNA is TGCGCCAGCAGCCCTCTGGTTGGGGGGGGCACAGATACGCAGTATTTT. The full variable domain, rest sourced from reference TRBV5-1 and TRBJ2-3, is KAGVTQTPRYLIKTRGQQVTLSCSPISGHRSVSWYQQTPGQGLQFLFEYFSETQRNKGNFPGRFSGRQFSNSRSEMNVSTLELGDSALYLCASSPLVGGGTDTQYFGPGTRLTVL.

This clonotype was found many times. This chain joins TRBV20-1 and TRBJ1-5, with 7 positions matching TRBD1. CDR1 DFQATT and CDR2 SNEGSKA come from the germline V gene (reference sequence). The CDR3 spans 13 residues. J gave up 5 bases and V 7 bases, and 8 bases lay outside the gene matches. CDR3 loop: CSVTGRGYQPQHF. The CDR3 DNA is TGCAGTGTTACGGGCAGGGGGTATCAGCCCCAGCATTTT.

This clonotype was seen many times. This chain joins TRBV5-1 and TRBJ2-3; D gene uncertain. Germline CDR1 and CDR2: SGHRS and YFSETQ. The CDR3 has 16 residues. V was shortened by 5 bases and J by 2 bases, with 18 bases between the two germline ends. The CDR3 protein is CASSFLLQTLTDTQYF. The DNA for the CDR3 is TGCGCCAGCAGTTTCCTCCTACAGACACTCACAGATACGCAGTATTTT.